This is a list of T cell receptor beta chains from one sample in a study of OX40 agonist ivuxolimab in advanced cancers. Sequencing used immunoSEQ multiplex PCR; TCRdb keeps in-frame clones, though not all of them. The sample has about 61,000 clones, 80% to 85% seen once; the top ten hold less than 3.5%. Sequenced here: CD4+ or CD8+ T cells sorted from blood, sampled in a trial of the OX40 agonist ivuxolimab. Receptors originate from an adult with an advanced solid tumor such as melanoma, head and neck, liver or kidney cancer. CDR3s include the opening cysteine and the closing phenylalanine or tryptophan.

V: TRBV7-6
J: TRBJ2-7
CDR3: CASSFSAFGDSGSYEQYF

V: TRBV27
J: TRBJ2-3
CDR3: CASSYSGESTDTQYF

V: TRBV7-2
J: TRBJ2-3
CDR3: CASSSYQLTDTQYF

V: TRBV14
J: TRBJ1-3
CDR3: CASSRDSGNTIYF

V: TRBV7-3
J: TRBJ2-1
CDR3: CASSLLGSGGYNEQFF

V: TRBV7-9
J: TRBJ2-7
CDR3: CASSLVPEGETYEQYF

V: TRBV28
J: TRBJ2-2
CDR3: CASSLMASGPNTGELFF

V: TRBV10-3
J: TRBJ1-2
CDR3: CAISATAVAYGYTF

V: TRBV5-1
J: TRBJ2-2
CDR3: CASSFNREPTGELFF

V: TRBV11-1
J: TRBJ1-6
CDR3: CASSGSGWSPLHF

V: TRBV7-6
J: TRBJ1-1
CDR3: CASSSSVQGVGAFF

V: TRBV5-5
J: TRBJ1-3
CDR3: CASSWVTGRLIRNTIYF

V: TRBV9
J: TRBJ1-1
CDR3: CASSEFGQLNTEAFF

V: TRBV9
J: TRBJ2-1
CDR3: CASSPSFFSLFF

V: TRBV5-1
J: TRBJ1-2
CDR3: CASSLTGLSYGYTF

V: TRBV19
J: TRBJ2-2
CDR3: CASSQVGDSGELFF

V: TRBV6-6
J: TRBJ2-3
CDR3: CASSYHPPTFSDTQYF

V: TRBV6-6
J: TRBJ1-3
CDR3: CASFVSGTIYF

V: TRBV7-3
J: TRBJ2-6
CDR3: CASSLGGANVLTF

V: TRBV7-3
J: TRBJ1-6
CDR3: CASSLKGTGFNSPLHF

V: TRBV13
J: TRBJ1-5
CDR3: CASSLGPRGPQPQHF

V: TRBV28
J: TRBJ1-2
CDR3: CASSLPSTVVGYTF

V: TRBV7-9
J: TRBJ1-6
CDR3: CASSQRTGGNSPLHF

V: TRBV5-6
J: TRBJ2-7
CDR3: CASSRPLAGSYEQYF

V: TRBV30
J: TRBJ2-7
CDR3: CAWMLAGGRDEQYF

V: TRBV10-3
J: TRBJ2-7
CDR3: CAISARDEQYF

V: TRBV5-1
J: TRBJ2-3
CDR3: CASSPGGEGDTQYF

V: TRBV6-5
J: TRBJ1-5
CDR3: CASSSGGAYNQPQHF

V: TRBV5-8
J: TRBJ2-3
CDR3: CASSFGRRRGTDTQYF

V: TRBV28
J: TRBJ1-2
CDR3: CASTTGTVPPYGYTF

V: TRBV11-3
J: TRBJ2-1
CDR3: CASSLDSGRLTYNEQFF

V: TRBV6-5
J: TRBJ2-5
CDR3: CASSYSRGGDSAQYF

V: TRBV6-6
J: TRBJ1-3
CDR3: CASSQGSSGNTIYF

V: TRBV11-2
J: TRBJ1-1
CDR3: CASSLDYYRGGPLEAFF

V: TRBV5-4
J: TRBJ2-7
CDR3: CASSFGQDSYEQYF

V: TRBV28
J: TRBJ2-7
CDR3: CASTLSATQGSYEQYF

V: TRBV5-1
J: TRBJ2-2
CDR3: CASSRSSGGPSNTGELFF

V: TRBV2
J: TRBJ2-5
CDR3: CASSQGISETQYF

V: TRBV5-1
J: TRBJ2-4
CDR3: CASSPDGRSSIQYF

V: TRBV5-1
J: TRBJ1-6
CDR3: CARMNVYRINSPLHF

V: TRBV6-6
J: TRBJ2-5
CDR3: CASSPGETQYF

V: TRBV5-5
J: TRBJ1-2
CDR3: CASSLVGDYGYTF

V: TRBV15
J: TRBJ1-4
CDR3: CATSRDREKLFF

V: TRBV18
J: TRBJ1-2
CDR3: CASSPGTEYGYTF

V: TRBV7-6
J: TRBJ2-6
CDR3: CASSLISGANVLTF

V: TRBV7-9
J: TRBJ1-1
CDR3: CASSLQGALGTEAFF

V: TRBV11-2
J: TRBJ2-3
CDR3: CASSLVNGPQYF

V: TRBV7-2
J: TRBJ2-5
CDR3: CASSLEYWETQYF

V: TRBV11-2
J: TRBJ2-7
CDR3: CASSLGSGGRLFTEQYF

V: TRBV10-3
J: TRBJ2-2
CDR3: CATKQTGAGELFF

V: TRBV5-4
J: TRBJ2-6
CDR3: CASSLGQTRANVLTF

V: TRBV5-5
J: TRBJ2-5
CDR3: CASSLDGQLQETQYF

V: TRBV5-1
J: TRBJ2-2
CDR3: CASSRETGELFF

V: TRBV7-9
J: TRBJ2-7
CDR3: CASRKSGTGVEQYF

V: TRBV5-1
J: TRBJ1-2
CDR3: CASSLEATQALSIYGYTF

V: TRBV6-1
J: TRBJ1-2
CDR3: CASSDNQGRGGYTF